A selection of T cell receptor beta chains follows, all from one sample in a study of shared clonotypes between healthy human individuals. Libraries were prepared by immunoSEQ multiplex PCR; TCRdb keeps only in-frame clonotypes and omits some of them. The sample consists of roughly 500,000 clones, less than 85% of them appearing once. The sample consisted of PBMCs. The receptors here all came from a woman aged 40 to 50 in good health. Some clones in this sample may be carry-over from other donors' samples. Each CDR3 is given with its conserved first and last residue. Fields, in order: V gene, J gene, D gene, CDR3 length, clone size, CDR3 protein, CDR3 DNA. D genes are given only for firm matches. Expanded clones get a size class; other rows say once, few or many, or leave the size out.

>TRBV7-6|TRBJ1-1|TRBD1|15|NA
CASSLGPTGGTEAFF
TGTGCCAGCAGCTTAGGTCCGACAGGGGGCACTGAAGCTTTCTTT
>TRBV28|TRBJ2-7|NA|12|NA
CASSRRGYEQYF
TGTGCCAGCAGTCGCAGGGGCTACGAGCAGTACTTC
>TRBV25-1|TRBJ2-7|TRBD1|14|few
CASSGRWTGSVQYF
TGTGCCAGCAGTGGAAGATGGACAGGGAGCGTGCAGTACTTC
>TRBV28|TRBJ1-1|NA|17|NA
CASSFWSWGASNTEAFF
TGTGCCAGCAGTTTTTGGAGTTGGGGGGCCTCGAACACTGAAGCTTTCTTT
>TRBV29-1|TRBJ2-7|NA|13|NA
CSVLWSIPYEQYF
TGCAGCGTCCTCTGGAGTATACCCTACGAGCAGTACTTC
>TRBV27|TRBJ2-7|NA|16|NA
CASSLLGAASAHRQYF
TGTGCCAGCAGTTTATTAGGTGCGGCTAGCGCACACCGGCAGTACTTC
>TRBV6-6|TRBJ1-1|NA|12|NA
CASSYGAAEAFF
TGTGCCAGCAGTTACGGGGCAGCCGAAGCTTTCTTT
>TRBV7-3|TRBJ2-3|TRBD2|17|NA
CASSPLAGGGGTDTQYF
TGTGCCAGCAGCCCCTTAGCGGGAGGAGGAGGCACAGATACGCAGTATTTT
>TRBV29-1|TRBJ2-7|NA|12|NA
CSVEGRNYEQYF
TGCAGCGTTGAGGGCAGAAACTACGAGCAGTACTTC
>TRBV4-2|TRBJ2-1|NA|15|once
CASSQVGGTYNEQFF
TGTGCCAGCAGCCAAGTTGGGGGAACTTACAATGAGCAGTTCTTC
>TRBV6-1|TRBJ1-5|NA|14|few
CASSDGGGEQPQHF
TGTGCCAGCAGTGACGGGGGTGGGGAACAGCCCCAGCATTTT
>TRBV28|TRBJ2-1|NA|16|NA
CASLHQVGGSYNEQFF
TGTGCCAGCTTGCATCAGGTGGGAGGCTCCTACAATGAGCAGTTCTTC
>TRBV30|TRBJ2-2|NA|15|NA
CAWSVLDPGAGELFF
TGTGCCTGGAGTGTACTAGATCCTGGGGCCGGGGAGCTGTTTTTT
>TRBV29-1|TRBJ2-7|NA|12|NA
CSAGRSAYEQYF
TGCAGCGCAGGGAGATCCGCCTACGAGCAGTACTTC
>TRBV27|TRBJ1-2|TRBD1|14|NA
CASSLGDRALGYTF
TGTGCCAGCAGTTTAGGCGACAGGGCCCTAGGCTACACCTTC
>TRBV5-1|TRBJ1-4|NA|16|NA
CASSVSFGLPGEKLFF
TGCGCCAGCAGCGTCAGCTTTGGCCTCCCGGGGGAAAAACTGTTTTTT
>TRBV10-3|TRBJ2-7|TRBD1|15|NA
CAISAIQGATYEQYF
TGTGCCATCAGTGCCATCCAGGGGGCGACGTACGAGCAGTACTTC
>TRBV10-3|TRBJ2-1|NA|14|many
CAISDQRERGEQFF
TGTGCCATCAGTGACCAGCGGGAAAGGGGGGAGCAGTTCTTC
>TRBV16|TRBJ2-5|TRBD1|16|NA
CASSQSAQGAQETQYF
TGTGCCAGCAGCCAATCGGCGCAGGGGGCCCAAGAGACCCAGTACTTC
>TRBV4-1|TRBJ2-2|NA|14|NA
CASSQVKNTGELFF
TGCGCCAGCAGCCAAGTCAAGAACACCGGGGAGCTGTTTTTT
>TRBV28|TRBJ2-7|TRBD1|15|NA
CASSITWDRGREQYF
TGTGCCAGCAGCATAACATGGGACAGGGGGAGGGAGCAGTACTTC
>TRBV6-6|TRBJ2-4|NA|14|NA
CASSYSGGMNIQYF
TGTGCCAGCAGTTACTCGGGAGGTATGAACATTCAGTACTTC
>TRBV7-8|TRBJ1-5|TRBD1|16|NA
CASSLAGGTGGQPQHF
TGTGCCAGCAGCTTAGCAGGAGGGACAGGGGGCCAGCCCCAGCATTTT
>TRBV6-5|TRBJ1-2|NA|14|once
CASSYSWGTYGYTF
TGTGCCAGCAGTTACTCCTGGGGGACCTATGGCTACACCTTC